The 5 T cell receptor beta chains below come from one sample, sequenced in a study of blood T cell dynamics during melanoma immunotherapy. Time point of the sample: pre-treatment baseline. Sequencing used immunoSEQ multiplex PCR; TCRdb keeps in-frame clones, though not all of them. This table has roughly 10,000 clones, less than 85% appearing once. This specimen consisted of blood, obtained from a patient treated with checkpoint blockade. The origin of the receptors is a human donor with melanoma.

This clone was observed a single time. The chain joins TRBV25-1 to TRBJ2-1, with D unresolved. Per the germline V gene, CDR1 is MGHDK and CDR2 is SYGVNS. This CDR3 is 13 amino acids long. Trimming took 5 bases from V and 1 from J, leaving 6 bases between them. The CDR3 region has the DNA TGTGCCAGCAGTCAAGGGTCCTACAATGAGCAGTTCTTC. Translated: CASSQGSYNEQFF.

The chain links TRBV19 to TRBJ1-2, with D tentatively TRBD1 (6 bases). With 5 bases removed from V and 2 bases from J, the gap between germline ends came to 12 bases. This CDR3 is 14 amino acids long. Germline V lookup: CDR1 LNHDA, CDR2 SQIVND (reference sequence). The CDR3 loop reads CASSVRGQNYGYTF. CDR3 sequence (DNA): TGTGCCAGTAGTGTGAGAGGACAGAACTATGGCTACACCTTC.

The genes are TRBV14 and TRBJ1-1, with 8 bases fitting TRBD1. CDR1 is SGHDN and CDR2 is FVKESK in the germline V gene. The CDR3 extends over 13 amino acids. V lost 3 bases, J lost 8 bases, and 5 bases stayed unmatched. CDR3 in DNA: TGTGCCAGCAGCCAGCCGAGGACAGGGGAAGCTTTCTTT. Amino acids: CASSQPRTGEAFF. The full variable domain, rest sourced from reference TRBV14 and TRBJ1-1, is EAGVTQFPSHSVIEKGQTVTLRCDPISGHDNLYWYRRVMGKEIKFLLHFVKESKQDESGMPNNRFLAERTGGTYSTLKVQPAELEDSGVYFCASSQPRTGEAFFGQGTRLTVV.

The V gene is TRBV7-2, the J gene TRBJ1-6, with 8 bases that match TRBD1. Germline CDR1 and CDR2: SGHTA and FQGNSA. The CDR3 is made up of 15 amino acids. The trim removed 5 bases at V and 7 bases at J, leaving 7 bases unmatched. CDR3: CASSRDRGGNSPLHF. Written as DNA, the CDR3 is TGTGCCAGCAGCCGTGACAGGGGAGGAAATTCACCCCTCCACTTT. The variable domain in full, with the rest retrieved from reference TRBV7-2 and TRBJ1-6, is GAGVSQSPSNKVTEKGKDVELRCDPISGHTALYWYRQSLGQGLEFLIYFQGNSAPDKSGLPSDRFSAERTGGSVSTLTIQRTQQEDSAVYLCASSRDRGGNSPLHFGNGTRLTVT.

The rearrangement joins TRBV5-8 to TRBJ2-7; a weak D match, TRBD1 (7 bases). Germline V CDR1 and CDR2: SGHTS, YDEGEE. V was clipped by 2 bases and J by 3 bases, with 12 bases between them. The length of the CDR3 is 14 residues. In DNA, the CDR3 is TGTGCCAGCAGCTTTGGAGGGACAGACTACGAGCAGTACGTC. Amino acid sequence: CASSFGGTDYEQYV.